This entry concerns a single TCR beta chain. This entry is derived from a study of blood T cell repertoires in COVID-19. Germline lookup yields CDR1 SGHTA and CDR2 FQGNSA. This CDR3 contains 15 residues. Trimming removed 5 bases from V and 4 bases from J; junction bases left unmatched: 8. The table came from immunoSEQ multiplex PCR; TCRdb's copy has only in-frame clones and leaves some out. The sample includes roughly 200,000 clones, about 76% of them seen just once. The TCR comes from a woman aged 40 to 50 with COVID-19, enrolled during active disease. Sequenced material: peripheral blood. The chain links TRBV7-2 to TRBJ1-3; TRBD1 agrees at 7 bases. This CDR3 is CASSPQRGPGNTIYF. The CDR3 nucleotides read TGTGCCAGCAGCCCCCAGAGGGGGCCAGGAAACACCATATATTTT.